Listed below are T cell receptor beta chains from one sample, sequenced in a study of blood T cell repertoires in COVID-19. Sequencing used immunoSEQ multiplex PCR; TCRdb keeps in-frame clones, though not all of them. The sample consists of 170,000 or so clones, around 86% of them appearing once. Sequenced: peripheral blood. These receptors were taken from a woman aged 70-85 years with COVID-19, enrolled during active disease. The CDR3 runs from the conserved cysteine through the conserved F or W. The D gene is left open where the match is weak. A row's size may be missing; if present it is once, few, many or a size class.

clone size	V gene	J gene	D gene	CDR3 protein	CDR3 DNA
NA	TRBV29-1	TRBJ1-1	NA	CSVEVGQGTMNTEPFF	NA
few	TRBV4-3	TRBJ1-2	NA	CASSQATGYGYTF	TGCGCCAGCAGCCAAGCCACGGGCTATGGCTACACCTTC
NA	TRBV5-1	TRBJ2-3	NA	CASRQGDFFTDTQYF	TGCGCCAGCAGACAGGGAGATTTCTTCACAGATACGCAGTATTTT
NA	TRBV30	TRBJ2-7	TRBD2	CAWSVQPGGEQYF	TGTGCCTGGAGTGTACAGCCGGGAGGCGAGCAGTACTTC
NA	TRBV19	TRBJ2-1	TRBD2	CASSAIGTSRRNEQFF	TGTGCCAGTAGTGCGATAGGGACTAGTAGAAGGAATGAGCAGTTCTTC
NA	TRBV7-8	TRBJ2-5	TRBD1	CASSLETGAQETQYF	TGTGCCAGCAGCTTAGAAACAGGGGCCCAAGAGACCCAGTACTTC
NA	TRBV28	TRBJ1-5	NA	CASSPGHQPQHF	TGTGCCAGCAGTCCTGGGCACCAGCCCCAGCATTTT
NA	TRBV6-2/TRBV6-3	TRBJ2-2	NA	CASTYPGGKVTGELFF	TGTGCCAGCACTTACCCAGGCGGGAAGGTTACCGGGGAGCTGTTTTTT
NA	TRBV29-1	TRBJ2-7	NA	CSVGQGDYEQYF	TGCAGCGTTGGGCAGGGTGACTACGAGCAGTACTTC
NA	TRBV28	TRBJ2-7	NA	CASGLSYEQYF	TGTGCCAGCGGACTCTCCTACGAGCAGTACTTC
NA	TRBV7-9	TRBJ2-1	TRBD2	CASSSGLAGDNEQFF	TGTGCCAGCAGCTCAGGTCTAGCGGGAGATAATGAGCAGTTCTTC
NA	TRBV24-1	TRBJ1-1	NA	CATSKEGGNTEAFF	TGTGCCACCAGTAAGGAAGGAGGGAACACTGAAGCTTTCTTT